Below, 27 T cell receptor beta chains from the same sample are listed, as sequenced in a study of blood T cell repertoires in COVID-19. TCRdb's table, derived via immunoSEQ multiplex PCR, lists solely in-frame clones and lacks some. The table lists more than 110,000 clones, roughly 88% of them singletons, with approximately 4.3% in the top ten. The sample was PBMCs or T cells enriched from blood (not recorded which). All receptors derive from a man in his forties or fifties who had recovered from COVID-19.

The V gene is TRBV7-9, the J gene TRBJ1-1; perhaps TRBD1 as D (5 bases). The germline CDR1 and CDR2 sequences are SEHNR and FQNEAQ (reference sequence). Trimming shortened V by 11 bases and J by 4 bases, and 26 bases separated the two germline ends. The CDR3 is 16 residues long. The CDR3 nucleotides read TGTGCCTCAGTTAAACGGGGAGGGGCTATCGGCACTGAAGCTTTCTTT. This sequence encodes CASVKRGGAIGTEAFF.

The chain links TRBV12-3 or TRBV12-4 to TRBJ2-1, with D perhaps matching TRBD1 (5 bases). V lost 6 bases and J lost 5, with 8 bases in between. CDR3 length: 12 amino acids. The CDR3 DNA reads TGTGCCAGCAGCCGGACAAACAATGAGCAGTTCTTC. This codes for CASSRTNNEQFF.

The J gene is TRBJ1-1, the V gene TRBV29-1; the D gene is possibly TRBD1 (6 bases). This CDR3 has 12 amino acids. Trimming left V 3 bases short and J 9 bases short, with 14 bases between. The germline V gene has CDR1 SQVTM and CDR2 ANQGSEA. CDR3 loop: CSVEDSLLKAFF. The DNA for the CDR3 is TGCAGCGTTGAGGACAGCCTCCTTAAAGCTTTCTTT.

The chain recombines TRBV9 with TRBJ1-6, with unresolved D. This CDR3 has 16 residues. Germline lookup yields CDR1 SGDLS and CDR2 YYNGEE. V lost 4 bases and J lost 4, with 15 bases in between. The CDR3 sequence: CASSPHTPPYNSPLHF. The DNA of the CDR3 is TGTGCCAGCAGCCCCCATACTCCCCCTTATAATTCACCCCTCCACTTT.

This clone was detected a few times. The J gene is TRBJ1-2, the V gene TRBV5-4; perhaps TRBD1 as D (6 bases). Germline values: CDR1 SGHNT, CDR2 YYREEE (reference sequence). Trimming took 0 bases from V and 4 from J, leaving 10 bases between them. This CDR3 contains 14 residues. The CDR3 DNA reads as TGTGCCAGCAGCTTGGGAGAAGGGGGCTATGGCTACACCTTC. The encoded protein is CASSLGEGGYGYTF.

The chain uses TRBV5-5 and TRBJ2-1; 12 nucleotides agree with TRBD1. The CDR3 consists of 16 residues. The germline V gene encodes CDR1 SGHKS and CDR2 YYEKEE (reference sequence). V was clipped by 0 bases and J by 7 bases; unmatched bases: 5. The CDR3 DNA follows: TGTGCCAGCAGCTTGGGAGGGACAGGGGGCTGGAATGAGCAGTTCTTC. This encodes CASSLGGTGGWNEQFF.

This clone was counted a single time. The V call is TRBV6-5, the J call TRBJ2-5; maybe TRBD2 (6 bases). The ends were cut back, 8 bases at V and 4 bases at J, with 11 bases in the middle. This CDR3 region has 12 residues. In germline, CDR1 is MNHEY, CDR2 SVGAGI. CDR3 amino acids: CASSTGRETQYF. DNA of the CDR3: TGTGCCAGCTCGACCGGGAGAGAGACCCAGTACTTC.

The rearrangement uses TRBV5-6 and TRBJ1-5; tentative D call: TRBD1 (5 bases). V was pared by 0 bases and J by 8 bases, with 15 bases between. Germline assignment: CDR1 SGHDT and CDR2 YYEEEE. CDR3 length equals 15 residues. The CDR3 DNA reads as TGTGCCAGCAGCTTGGAGGGAAGGGGTATGAAGCCCCAGCATTTT. The encoded protein is CASSLEGRGMKPQHF.

This chain uses TRBV19 with TRBJ2-1, with D perhaps matching TRBD2 (6 bases). The germline CDR1 and CDR2 sequences are LNHDA and SQIVND (reference sequence). With 5 bases removed from V and 0 bases from J, the gap between germline ends came to 17 bases. The length of the CDR3 is 17 residues. The CDR3 coding sequence is TGTGCCAGTAGTTCCTATAGACTAGGGAGCTCCTACAATGAGCAGTTCTTC. This translates into CASSSYRLGSSYNEQFF.

This clone was counted a single time. The genes are TRBV15 and TRBJ2-1; D is unclear. Trimming removed 11 bases at V and 4 bases at J, with 15 bases between. The CDR3 totals 13 residues. Per the germline V gene, CDR1 is LNHNV and CDR2 is YYDKDF (reference sequence). The CDR3 here is CAVSRDNYNEQFF. Written as DNA, the CDR3 is TGTGCCGTCTCCCGCGACAATTACAATGAGCAGTTCTTC. Full variable domain (missing parts from reference TRBV15 and TRBJ2-1): DAMVIQNPRYQVTQFGKPVTLSCSQTLNHNVMYWYQQKSSQAPKLLFHYYDKDFNNEADTPDNFQSRRPNTSFCFLDIRSPGLGDTAMYLCAVSRDNYNEQFFGPGTRLTVL.

This clone was counted a single time. The chain joins TRBV7-2 to TRBJ1-4; D is uncertain. The germline gives CDR1 SGHTA, CDR2 FQGNSA. This CDR3 contains 13 residues. Deletions cut 2 bases from V and 7 bases from J, with 8 bases between. The chain's CDR3 is CASSLIWSEKLFF. The CDR3 nucleotides read TGTGCCAGCAGCTTAATCTGGAGTGAAAAACTGTTTTTT.

The chain couples TRBV6-6 to TRBJ1-5, with D unclear. The germline CDR1 and CDR2 sequences are MNHNY and SVGAGI (reference sequence). The CDR3 totals 13 residues. Trimming took 2 bases from V and 6 from J, leaving 8 bases between them. CDR3 nucleotide sequence: TGTGCCAGCAGTTACGAGTTACGTCAGCCCCAGCATTTT. It codes for CASSYELRQPQHF.

The V and J genes are TRBV28 and TRBJ1-3; D not certain. V was pared by 2 bases and J by 4 bases, with 9 bases between. CDR1 and CDR2 (germline): MDHEN, SYDVKM. The CDR3 consists of 14 residues. DNA of the CDR3: TGTGCCAGCAGTTTACAAACCCGGGGAAACACCATATATTTT. As protein: CASSLQTRGNTIYF.

The chain employs TRBV7-2 and TRBJ1-5; TRBD1 matches 7 bases. The V gene end was trimmed by 5 bases and the J gene end by 1 base; junction bases not matched to a gene: 5. Germline V lookup: CDR1 SGHTA, CDR2 FQGNSA. The CDR3 totals 15 residues. The CDR3 loop reads CASSRDSLSNQPQHF. The CDR3 nucleotides are TGTGCCAGCAGCCGGGACAGTTTAAGCAATCAGCCCCAGCATTTT.

V is TRBV7-2 and J is TRBJ1-3; weak D call: TRBD1 (6 bases). The germline gives CDR1 SGHTA, CDR2 FQGNSA. The CDR3 consists of 16 residues. Trimming removed 1 base from V and 2 bases from J, with 12 bases in between. Here the CDR3 reads CASSLVGTSPGNTIYF. In DNA, the CDR3 is TGTGCCAGCAGCTTAGTAGGGACATCTCCTGGAAACACCATATATTTT. The full variable domain, its missing parts supplied by reference TRBV7-2 and TRBJ1-3, is GAGVSQSPSNKVTEKGKDVELRCDPISGHTALYWYRQSLGQGLEFLIYFQGNSAPDKSGLPSDRFSAERTGGSVSTLTIQRTQQEDSAVYLCASSLVGTSPGNTIYFGEGSWLTVV.

In its sample, this clone was seen once. V gene TRBV24-1 combines with J gene TRBJ2-3; 7 nucleotides agree with TRBD2. Germline V gives CDR1 KGHDR, CDR2 SFDVKD. The CDR3 spans 17 residues. Trimming at V came to 4 bases and at J to 2 bases, leaving 11 bases not matched to a gene. The DNA of the CDR3 is TGTGCCACCAGTGAGGGGGGGATAGCGGGCTCCACAGATACGCAGTATTTT. Its translation: CATSEGGIAGSTDTQYF.

V is TRBV28 and J is TRBJ1-2, with 9 bases identical to TRBD1. Losses at the gene ends were 2 bases for V and 0 bases for J; bases not matched to a gene: 7. The CDR3 is 17 residues long. Germline CDR1 MDHEN, CDR2 SYDVKM. The CDR3 loop is CASSLTQGQGPNYGYTF. CDR3 nucleotide sequence: TGTGCCAGCAGTTTAACCCAGGGACAGGGACCTAACTATGGCTACACCTTC.

This clone was recorded only once. The chain has TRBV5-5 and TRBJ2-1; a possible D gene is TRBD1 (5 bases). Trimming shortened V by 2 bases and J by 8 bases, and 8 bases separated the two germline ends. There are 12 residues in the CDR3. In germline, CDR1 is SGHKS, CDR2 YYEKEE (reference sequence). The CDR3 is CASSLGVYEQFF. CDR3 nucleotide sequence: TGTGCCAGCAGCTTAGGGGTCTATGAGCAGTTCTTC.

The V call is TRBV7-2, the J call TRBJ2-3; the D gene is possibly TRBD2 (6 bases). CDR3 size: 14 residues. The germline V and J ends were trimmed by 7 bases and 2 bases, with 13 bases remaining between them. The V gene's germline CDR1 is SGHTA and CDR2 FQGNSA. The CDR3 protein is CASTSAGFTDTQYF. The CDR3 coding sequence is TGTGCCAGCACTTCCGCGGGATTCACAGATACGCAGTATTTT.

The V call is TRBV18, the J call TRBJ1-2; weak D call: TRBD1 (6 bases). V lost 0 bases and J 4 bases, leaving 15 bases between the germline ends. The CDR3 consists of 16 residues. CDR1 and CDR2 from the germline V gene are KGHSH and LQKENI. The CDR3 reads CASSPPMGAEGYGYTF. In DNA, the CDR3 is TGTGCCAGCTCACCACCGATGGGGGCGGAAGGCTATGGCTACACCTTC.

This clone was counted a single time. The chain recombines TRBV28 with TRBJ1-3, with TRBD1 matching over 7 bases. The CDR3 sequence is 15 residues long. The V gene end was trimmed by 5 bases and the J gene end by 3 bases; junction bases not matched to a gene: 7. From germline, CDR1 is MDHEN and CDR2 SYDVKM. CDR3 sequence reads: CASSQTGSSGNTIYF. Written as DNA, the CDR3 is TGTGCCAGCAGTCAGACAGGGAGTAGTGGAAACACCATATATTTT.

The rearrangement joins TRBV7-2 to TRBJ2-7, with D possibly matching TRBD2 (6 bases). V gave up 5 bases and J gave up 7 bases, with 18 bases separating them. Germline loops: CDR1 SGHTA, CDR2 FQGNSA. This CDR3 contains 14 residues. The CDR3 sequence is CASSPRDWSGEQYF. CDR3 DNA: TGTGCCAGCAGCCCAAGGGACTGGAGCGGAGAGCAGTACTTC.

The chain joins TRBV3-1 (or the pseudogene TRBV3-2) to TRBJ2-1, with D possibly matching TRBD2 (6 bases). Trimming removed 1 base from V and 2 bases from J, with 18 bases in between. Germline loops: CDR1 LGHDT, CDR2 YNNKEL (reference sequence). The CDR3 loop spans 18 amino acids. The CDR3 sequence is CASSQGIRRGRPYNEQFF. The CDR3 coding sequence is TGTGCCAGCAGCCAAGGTATCCGGAGGGGCCGTCCCTACAATGAGCAGTTCTTC.

The chain links TRBV12-3 or TRBV12-4 to TRBJ1-2; D is unresolved. V lost 5 bases and J lost 6, with 7 bases in between. This CDR3 is 11 amino acids long. The CDR3 nucleotides read TGTGCCAGCAGTCCCCGGGATGGCTACACCTTC. Its protein product is CASSPRDGYTF.

The V and J genes are TRBV18 and TRBJ2-3; 9 bases line up with TRBD2. The CDR3 sequence is 14 residues long. Losses at the gene ends were 5 bases for V and 3 bases for J; bases not matched to a gene: 3. Germline CDR1 and CDR2: KGHSH and LQKENI. The CDR3 is CASSSGLATDTQYF. The CDR3 DNA reads TGTGCCAGCTCATCGGGACTAGCAACAGATACGCAGTATTTT. Looking up the rest from reference TRBV18 and TRBJ2-3 gives the full variable domain: NAGVMQNPRHLVRRRGQEARLRCSPMKGHSHVYWYRQLPEEGLKFMVYLQKENIIDESGMPKERFSAEFPKEGPSILRIQQVVRGDSAAYFCASSSGLATDTQYFGPGTRLTVL.

The chain combines TRBV12-3 or TRBV12-4 with TRBJ1-2, with D hard to call. This CDR3 comprises 13 residues. The V end lost 3 bases, the J end lost 4 bases, and 9 bases lay between the germline ends. The CDR3 DNA is TGTGCCAGCAGTTTCCCAGAATTCTATGGCTACACCTTC. Translated, it gives CASSFPEFYGYTF.

This chain links TRBV7-9 with TRBJ2-6, with a possible D match to TRBD1 (6 bases). CDR3 length: 18 residues. Germline values: CDR1 SEHNR, CDR2 FQNEAQ (reference sequence). V was cut by 3 bases and J by 0 bases, with 15 bases left in between. CDR3 protein: CASSFLSGANSGANVLTF. The CDR3 DNA is TGTGCCAGCAGCTTTTTGTCAGGGGCCAACTCTGGGGCCAACGTCCTGACTTTC.